Following are 22 T cell receptor beta chains from one sample sequenced in a study of cytomegalovirus exposure and HLA in healthy donors (dated by TCRdb to about 2017). The library was obtained by the immunoSEQ multiplex PCR assay. For the multiplex PCR, a mixture combining 60 forward primers for TCR Vbeta segments and 13 reverse primers for TCR Jbeta segments was used. Not all clones reach the TCRdb copy of this immuneACCESS table, which keeps in-frame sequences only. Checked studies attribute under half of the gap to unresolved V genes and leave the rest unexplained. This sample comprises roughly 250,000 clones, almost 85% of them detected only once. Of the sample, 1.5% to 2% is held by the ten largest clones. The sample taken for sequencing was PBMCs. The source is a woman between 40 and 50 years old in good health and CMV-seropositive.

This chain connects TRBV9 to TRBJ1-6, with D tentatively TRBD1 (6 bases). V lost 0 bases, J lost 1 base, and 14 bases lay in between. Germline loops: CDR1 SGDLS, CDR2 YYNGEE. This CDR3 is 18 amino acids long. CDR3 residues: CASSVGMGAASYNSPLHF. As DNA, the CDR3 is TGTGCCAGCAGCGTAGGAATGGGGGCCGCATCCTATAATTCACCCCTCCACTTT.

The rearrangement links TRBV7-2 to TRBJ1-2; 8 nucleotides agree with TRBD1. Trimming cost V 6 bases and J 7 bases; bases outside gene matches: 13. The CDR3 sequence is 15 residues long. Germline V gives CDR1 SGHTA, CDR2 FQGNSA. The CDR3 here is CASSPVQGARFGYTF. The CDR3 region has the DNA TGTGCCAGCAGTCCCGTGCAGGGGGCGAGGTTTGGCTACACCTTC.

V and J are TRBV9 and TRBJ1-4; 10 nucleotides agree with TRBD1. This CDR3 region has 15 residues. V lost 0 bases and J lost 7; bases outside the gene matches: 3. Germline loops: CDR1 SGDLS, CDR2 YYNGEE. CDR3 DNA: TGTGCCAGCAGCGTAGGTGACAGGGGGCTTGAAAAACTGTTTTTT. Translated, it gives CASSVGDRGLEKLFF.

This chain joins TRBV11-2 and TRBJ2-2; 8 bases line up with TRBD2. The CDR3 is 15 amino acids. With V trimmed by 4 bases and J by 6 bases, 7 bases remained unmatched. Germline-derived CDR1 and CDR2 are SGHAT and FQNNGV. Here the CDR3 DNA reads TGTGCCAGCAGCTCAAGCGGGAGTTCGGCCGGGGAGCTGTTTTTT. Translating gives CASSSSGSSAGELFF.

In its sample, this clone was seen once. The rearrangement uses TRBV4-1 and TRBJ2-3; TRBD2 might be the D (6 bases). The ends were cut back, 4 bases at V and 3 bases at J, with 11 bases in the middle. CDR1 and CDR2 (germline): MGHRA, YSYEKL. The length of the CDR3 is 14 residues. DNA of the CDR3: TGCGCCAGCAGCCGAGGGCGGGATACAGATACGCAGTATTTT. Translating it yields CASSRGRDTDTQYF.

V usage is TRBV14 and J usage is TRBJ1-1; TRBD1 matches 7 bases. With 2 bases clipped from V and 10 bases from J, the junction kept 7 bases outside the gene matches. Per the germline V gene, CDR1 is SGHDN and CDR2 is FVKESK. The CDR3 covers 13 residues. CDR3 loop: CASSQQTGVGAFF. The CDR3 DNA reads as TGTGCCAGCAGCCAACAAACAGGGGTCGGAGCTTTCTTT.

The chain couples TRBV18 to TRBJ2-7; 7 bases fit TRBD1. Germline loops: CDR1 KGHSH, CDR2 LQKENI. The junction had 8 bases not matched to a gene; V was cut back by 4 bases and J by 2 bases. The CDR3 consists of 15 residues. CDR3 bases: TGTGCCAGCTCACTTGGACAGGAAATCCCCTACGAGCAGTACTTC. Encoded protein: CASSLGQEIPYEQYF.

The rearrangement uses TRBV6-1 and TRBJ2-7, with D possibly matching TRBD1 (6 bases). The CDR3 length is 13 residues. Germline V gene data show CDR1 as MNHNS and CDR2 as SASEGT. The CDR3 coding sequence is TGTGCAACACGGCCAGGACAGCCTAATGAGCAGTACTTC. Translation: CATRPGQPNEQYF.

The chain uses TRBV28 and TRBJ1-5; TRBD1 matches 9 bases. V trimming: 7 bases; J trimming: 4 bases; junction bases outside the gene matches: 5. The germline V gene has CDR1 MDHEN and CDR2 SYDVKM. The CDR3 is 14 amino acids. The CDR3 DNA is TGTGCCAGCATTCCCGGACAGGGGAATCAGCCCCAGCATTTT. Translation: CASIPGQGNQPQHF.

The J gene is TRBJ2-1, the V gene TRBV5-5; D unresolved. CDR1 and CDR2 (germline): SGHKS, YYEKEE (reference sequence). The CDR3 contains 16 residues. Trimming removed 1 base at V and 4 bases at J, with 15 bases between. Written as DNA, the CDR3 is TGTGCCAGCAGCTTGAGAGTTAGCACCCAATACAATGAGCAGTTCTTC. Amino acids: CASSLRVSTQYNEQFF.

The chain has TRBV9 and TRBJ2-3; no firm D call. The CDR3 is 15 residues long. Trimming pared 3 bases from V and 0 bases from J, leaving 11 bases between. Germline V gene data show CDR1 as SGDLS and CDR2 as YYNGEE. CDR3 region: CASSARPTSTDTQYF. In DNA, the CDR3 is TGTGCCAGCAGCGCCCGTCCCACTAGCACAGATACGCAGTATTTT.

The chain employs TRBV5-1 and TRBJ1-1, with a weak D call TRBD1 (6 bases). The V gene lost 2 bases and the J gene lost 1 base, with 15 bases spanning the gap. The CDR3 loop spans 16 amino acids. From germline, CDR1 is SGHRS and CDR2 YFSETQ. CDR3 protein: CASSLVLRGKNTEAFF. In DNA form, the CDR3 reads TGCGCCAGCAGCTTAGTCTTAAGGGGGAAGAACACTGAAGCTTTCTTT.

A remark on this clone: One end of the junction does not line up with germline, which may come from a read error. The chain joins TRBV7-9 to TRBJ1-6, with 9 nucleotides matching TRBD1. CDR3 length: 15 amino acids. The germline CDR1 and CDR2 sequences are SEHNR and FQNEAQ (reference sequence). CDR3 amino acids: CSSSLGGTGSSPLHF. Here the CDR3 DNA reads TGTTCCAGCAGCTTAGGAGGGACAGGGAGCTCACCCCTCCACTTT.

The chain recombines TRBV28 with TRBJ2-3, with a tentative D call TRBD2 (6 bases). V lost 7 bases to trimming and J lost 10 bases, with 15 bases between them. Germline V gene data show CDR1 as MDHEN and CDR2 as SYDVKM. The CDR3 covers 12 residues. CDR3: CASTALGTAQYF. The CDR3 DNA reads TGTGCCAGCACCGCCCTTGGGACTGCGCAGTATTTT.

V and J are TRBV27 and TRBJ1-2; 8 bases agree with TRBD1. V lost 2 bases and J lost 8; bases outside the gene matches: 16. The CDR3 is 17 amino acids. Germline V gene lookup returns CDR1 MNHEY and CDR2 SMNVEV (reference sequence). CDR3 in DNA: TGTGCCAGCAGTTTAATCGGTTTGACAGGGGCCTTGGGGGGCTACACCTTC. Amino acids: CASSLIGLTGALGGYTF.

This rearrangement joins TRBV15 to TRBJ2-1; 7 positions match TRBD2. CDR3 length: 12 residues. After removal of 8 bases from V and 3 bases from J, the junction contained 1 base not matched to a gene. Germline V CDR1 and CDR2: LNHNV, YYDKDF (reference sequence). CDR3 loop: CATGLVYNEQFF. The DNA of the CDR3 is TGTGCCACCGGACTAGTCTACAATGAGCAGTTCTTC.

The V call is TRBV6-4, the J call TRBJ2-2; a weak D match, TRBD2 (6 bases). The germline gives CDR1 MRHNA, CDR2 SNTAGT. The V end lost 6 bases, the J end lost 1 base, and 15 bases lay between the germline ends. The CDR3 sequence is 16 residues long. In DNA form, the CDR3 reads TGTGCCAGCAGCCCCGCCTGGGGGGTGAACACCGGGGAGCTGTTTTTT. Its translation: CASSPAWGVNTGELFF.

The chain joins TRBV2 to TRBJ2-1; 7 nucleotides agree with TRBD2. Germline V gene sequence: CDR1 SNHLY, CDR2 FYNNEI. J lost 4 bases, V lost 0 bases, and 0 bases had no gene match. CDR3 length: 14 amino acids. CDR3 amino acids: CASSEAGGYNEQFF. In DNA, the CDR3 is TGTGCCAGCAGTGAAGCGGGGGGGTACAATGAGCAGTTCTTC. The full variable domain, in which reference TRBV2 and TRBJ2-1 provide the parts outside the CDR3, is EPEVTQTPSHQVTQMGQEVILRCVPISNHLYFYWYRQILGQKVEFLVSFYNNEISEKSEIFDDQFSVERPDGSNFTLKIRSTKLEDSAMYFCASSEAGGYNEQFFGPGTRLTVL.

This clone was detected a few times. The V and J genes are TRBV27 and TRBJ2-2; 7 nucleotides match TRBD1. The CDR3 loop spans 16 amino acids. J lost 0 bases, V lost 5 bases, and 6 bases had no gene match. In germline, CDR1 is MNHEY, CDR2 SMNVEV (reference sequence). DNA of the CDR3: TGTGCCAGCAGTGTACGGACAGGCGCGAACACCGGGGAGCTGTTTTTT. Translating it yields CASSVRTGANTGELFF.

This chain joins TRBV4-2 and TRBJ1-4; no reliable D call. Germline V gene sequence: CDR1 LGHNA, CDR2 YNFKEQ. There are 13 residues in the CDR3. The V end was cut by 3 bases, the J end by 5 bases, with 7 bases between. In nucleotides, the CDR3 is TGTGCCAGCAGCCAGGCCGGGAATGAAAAACTGTTTTTT. As protein: CASSQAGNEKLFF.

The chain has TRBV7-6 and TRBJ1-1; D is undetermined. This CDR3 has 14 residues. Germline V gene data show CDR1 as SGHVS and CDR2 as FNYEAQ. Trimming took off 2 bases at V and 4 bases at J, with 11 bases between the two ends. The chain's CDR3 is CASSLWGGSTEAFF. The CDR3 region has the DNA TGTGCCAGCAGCTTATGGGGAGGGAGCACTGAAGCTTTCTTT.

The sample holds one count of this clone. The chain joins TRBV9 to TRBJ2-7, with TRBD1 matching 8 bases. The V and J ends lost 6 bases and 4 bases, in that order; junction bases with no gene match: 9. Germline loops: CDR1 SGDLS, CDR2 YYNGEE. The CDR3 length is 14 residues. The CDR3 sequence is CASTMDRAYYEQYF. CDR3 coding DNA: TGTGCCAGCACCATGGACAGGGCATATTACGAGCAGTACTTC.